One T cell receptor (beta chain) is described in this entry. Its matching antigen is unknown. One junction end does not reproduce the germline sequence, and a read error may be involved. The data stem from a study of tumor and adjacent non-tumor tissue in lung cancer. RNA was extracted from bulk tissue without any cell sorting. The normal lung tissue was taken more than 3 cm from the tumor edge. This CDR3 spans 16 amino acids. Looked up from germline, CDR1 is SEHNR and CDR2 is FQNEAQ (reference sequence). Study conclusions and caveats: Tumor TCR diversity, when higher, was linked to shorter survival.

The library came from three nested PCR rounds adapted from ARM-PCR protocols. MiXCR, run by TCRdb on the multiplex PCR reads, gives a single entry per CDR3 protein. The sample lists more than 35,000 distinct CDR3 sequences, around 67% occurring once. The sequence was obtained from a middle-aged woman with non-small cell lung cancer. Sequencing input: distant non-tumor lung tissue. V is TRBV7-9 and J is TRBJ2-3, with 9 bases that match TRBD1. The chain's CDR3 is CPSSLLGQGATDTQYF. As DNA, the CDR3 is TGTCCCAGCAGCTTACTGGGACAGGGAGCCACAGATACGCAGTATTTT. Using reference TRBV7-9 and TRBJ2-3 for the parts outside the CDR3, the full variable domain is DTGVSQNPRHKITKRGQNVTFRCDPISEHNRLYWYRQTLGQGPEFLTYFQNEAQLEKSRLLSDRFSAERPKGSFSTLEIQRTEQGDSAMYLCPSSLLGQGATDTQYFGPGTRLTVL.